This TCR beta chain derives from a study of patients with pleural tuberculosis. The CDR3 has 14 residues. V trimming: 5 bases; J trimming: 6 bases; junction bases outside the gene matches: 7. Germline loops: CDR1 SGHAT, CDR2 FQNNGV. This clonotype was counted at least ten times. TCRdb re-called the reads with MiXCR, one entry per CDR3 protein. The sample comprises around 50,000 distinct CDR3 sequences, 7.3% of which are singletons, and roughly 15% rests with the top ten. The chain combines TRBV11-2 with TRBJ1-2; 9 positions agree with TRBD1. This TCR derives from a human donor with pleural tuberculosis. The CDR3 is CASSPYRGRDGYTF. DNA for the CDR3: TGTGCCAGCAGCCCTTACAGGGGGCGGGATGGCTACACCTTC.